Listed below are T cell receptor beta chains from one sample, sequenced in a study of T-cell memory formation after mild COVID-19. Each CDR3 protein is one row after TCRdb ran MiXCR on the 5' RACE reads. The table has about 270,000 distinct CDR3 sequences, over 15% seen once. Sequenced input: PBMCs or a T cell subset sorted from them (not recorded which). These receptor sequences come from a man younger than 30 who had mild COVID-19 (a few samples of this study predate the infection). Cell type and time point are not known. Both conserved end residues are part of each CDR3. The D gene is left open where the match is weak. Not all rows give a size; the values are once, few, many and, for expanded clones, a class.

CDR3 DNA	CDR3 protein	D gene	J gene	clone size	V gene
TGTGCCAGCAGTTACTCTCGGCACCCCCTGCGCTACACCTTC	CASSYSRHPLRYTF	NA	TRBJ1-2	many	TRBV6-5
TGTGCCAGCAATAGGGTTAATGAAAAACTGTTTTTT	CASNRVNEKLFF	NA	TRBJ1-4	many	TRBV2
TGTGCCAGCAGCCAGCCCCGACTACCCTCCTACAATGAGCAGTTCTTC	CASSQPRLPSYNEQFF	NA	TRBJ2-1	NA	TRBV7-7
TGCAGCGTTGGAGGGAACACCGGGGAGCTGTTTTTT	CSVGGNTGELFF	NA	TRBJ2-2	NA	TRBV29-1
TGCAGTGCTAGATCGGACCGTAATCAGCCCCAGCATTTT	CSARSDRNQPQHF	NA	TRBJ1-5	few	TRBV20-1
TGTGCCAGCACCTCATTCCGGGACAGTCGACGCTACACCTTC	CASTSFRDSRRYTF	TRBD1	TRBJ1-2	few	TRBV12-3/TRBV12-4
TGTGCCAGCAGGGCGGACAGGCTCCAAGAGACCCAGTACTTC	CASRADRLQETQYF	TRBD1	TRBJ2-5	NA	TRBV6-5
TGTGCCAGCAGAAAGGAGGGGGACGGAGGCTCTTGGGATCAGCCCCAGCATTTT	CASRKEGDGGSWDQPQHF	NA	TRBJ1-5	NA	TRBV6-2/TRBV6-3
TGTGCCAGCACCAGGGGGTTGTCCAGCAATCAGCCCCAGCATTTT	CASTRGLSSNQPQHF	TRBD1	TRBJ1-5	few	TRBV2
TGTGCCAGCAGTTATTCAGGGGGTGGCACTGAAGCTTTCTTT	CASSYSGGGTEAFF	TRBD1	TRBJ1-1	few	TRBV6-5
TGCGCCAGCAGGGAGAACAGGAACACAGATACGCAGTATTTT	CASRENRNTDTQYF	NA	TRBJ2-3	many	TRBV5-1
TGTGCCAGCACCGAAGGGCCTAGCGGGGGGGGTAATGAGCAGTTCTTC	CASTEGPSGGGNEQFF	TRBD2	TRBJ2-1	NA	TRBV2
TGTGCCAGCAGAGGGGGATCAGATACGCAGTATTTT	CASRGGSDTQYF	NA	TRBJ2-3	few	TRBV7-9
TGTGCCAGCAGTTCCCACATCACCGGGGAGCTGTTTTTT	CASSSHITGELFF	NA	TRBJ2-2	many	TRBV6-6
TGTGCCAGCTCACCAGGACAGTCTAGAGATGAGCAGTTCTTC	CASSPGQSRDEQFF	NA	TRBJ2-1	NA	TRBV18
TGTGCCAGCAGCTTAGGAGGGGGAGGACAGGGAGAAAAGTATGGCTACACCTTC	CASSLGGGGQGEKYGYTF	TRBD1	TRBJ1-2	NA	TRBV7-6
TGTGCCAGCAGGGTTTTCGGGTTTCTGAACCCGACCGGAGAGACCCAGTACTTC	CASRVFGFLNPTGETQYF	NA	TRBJ2-5	once	TRBV7-8
TGTGCCAGCAGCTCCTACGATAGCAATCAGCCCCAGCATTTT	CASSSYDSNQPQHF	NA	TRBJ1-5	NA	TRBV6-2/TRBV6-3
TGCGCCAGCAGCGAGGGACTAGCAGCCGAGACCCAGTACTTC	CASSEGLAAETQYF	TRBD2	TRBJ2-5	few	TRBV2
TGCGCCAGCAGCCAACGAATCCGGGACAGGTTTCAGCCCCAGCATTTT	CASSQRIRDRFQPQHF	TRBD1	TRBJ1-5	few	TRBV4-1
TGTGCTGGGAGTTCTGGCACAGATACGCAGTATTTT	CAGSSGTDTQYF	NA	TRBJ2-3	NA	TRBV25-1
TGTGCCAGCAGCGTAGCCCCGGAACCCGGAGATACGCAGTATTTT	CASSVAPEPGDTQYF	NA	TRBJ2-3	NA	TRBV9
TGTGCCAGCAGCGTAGGGGACGGTAATTCACCCCTCCACTTT	CASSVGDGNSPLHF	NA	TRBJ1-6	NA	TRBV9
TGCGCCAGCAGCCGGGGGACTAGCGGGGACTACGAGCAGTACTTC	CASSRGTSGDYEQYF	TRBD2	TRBJ2-7	many	TRBV4-3
TGTGCCAGCCGACAGACCCTTAACTATGGCTACACCTTC	CASRQTLNYGYTF	NA	TRBJ1-2	once	TRBV28
TGCGCCAGCAGCCTCGGCGGTCCGTCTCAACATTCACCCCTCCACTTT	CASSLGGPSQHSPLHF	NA	TRBJ1-6	NA	TRBV5-1
TGTGCCAGCAGCTTAGATGACGGCGAAGCTTTCTTT	CASSLDDGEAFF	NA	TRBJ1-1	NA	TRBV7-2
TGTGCCAGCAGCCCACAGCGGGGGTACGGTGAGCAGTTCTTC	CASSPQRGYGEQFF	TRBD2	TRBJ2-1	NA	TRBV7-3
TGTGCCAGCAGTCCCTTGGACAGGAGCACTGAAGCTTTCTTT	CASSPLDRSTEAFF	TRBD1	TRBJ1-1	NA	TRBV27
TGCGCCAGCAGCTTGATCCGGACTAGGACCGGGGAGCTGTTTTTT	CASSLIRTRTGELFF	TRBD2	TRBJ2-2	many	TRBV5-1
TGTGCCAGCAGTGACCGAGGGGGCATCGGGGAGCTGTTTTTT	CASSDRGGIGELFF	TRBD1	TRBJ2-2	few	TRBV6-4
TGTGCCAGCAGCCAAGGGGAACGGCAAGAGACCCAGTACTTC	CASSQGERQETQYF	NA	TRBJ2-5	few	TRBV4-2
TGTGCCAGCAGTCCCAGGGGGCTAGGGGATTTGTCCCTCCACTTT	CASSPRGLGDLSLHF	TRBD1	TRBJ1-6	few	TRBV27
TGTGCCAGCAGTTACTGGAAAGGGGTTAGCGTCACAGATACGCAGTATTTT	CASSYWKGVSVTDTQYF	NA	TRBJ2-3	NA	TRBV6-6
TGCAGTGCTAGAGACGTCAGCTACTATGGCTACACCTTC	CSARDVSYYGYTF	NA	TRBJ1-2	NA	TRBV20-1
TGTGCCAGCAGCCGCCAACTAATAGACAGGGCCCGAAGGCAGCCCCAGCATTTT	CASSRQLIDRARRQPQHF	TRBD1	TRBJ1-5	once	TRBV6-2/TRBV6-3
TGTGCCAGCAGTTCGTTAGACAGGACTGAAGCTTTCTTT	CASSSLDRTEAFF	NA	TRBJ1-1	few	TRBV28
TGTGCCAGCAGCTTAGTATCCCAGGGCTCGGGTCAGCCCCAGCATTTT	CASSLVSQGSGQPQHF	NA	TRBJ1-5	NA	TRBV7-8
TGCGCCAGCAGCTTGGGACAGGGGTGGCCCCAGCATTTT	CASSLGQGWPQHF	TRBD1	TRBJ1-5	few	TRBV5-1
TGTGCCAGCAGCTTAGCAGCAGGCTCTGGAAACACCATATATTTT	CASSLAAGSGNTIYF	NA	TRBJ1-3	NA	TRBV7-8
TGTGCCAGCAGACCCTTGGGGGGCAGGTTTGCAGATACGCAGTATTTT	CASRPLGGRFADTQYF	NA	TRBJ2-3	NA	TRBV6-2/TRBV6-3
TGTGCCAGCAGTTACGTCCTCTCCTACGAGCAGTACTTC	CASSYVLSYEQYF	NA	TRBJ2-7	NA	TRBV6-2/TRBV6-3
TGTGCCAGCAGCTCTCGAGGACAGGGCCGCCAAGAGACCCAGTACTTC	CASSSRGQGRQETQYF	TRBD1	TRBJ2-5	NA	TRBV5-6
TGTGCCAGCAGTTTACGGGGGGCCGGTCCCCTATTCTATGGCTACACCTTC	CASSLRGAGPLFYGYTF	NA	TRBJ1-2	few	TRBV28
TGCGCCAGCAGCGGAATGGAGGGGGAAGAGACCCAGTACTTC	CASSGMEGEETQYF	NA	TRBJ2-5	NA	TRBV4-3
TGTGCCAGCAGCGCCGGGACTAGCGGGGGGGAACAAGAGACCCAGTACTTC	CASSAGTSGGEQETQYF	TRBD2	TRBJ2-5	once	TRBV9
TGCAGCGTTTATAGCAATCAGCCCCAGCATTTT	CSVYSNQPQHF	NA	TRBJ1-5	once	TRBV29-1
TGTGCCAGCCAGGGACAGGGAGCTTTCTTT	CASQGQGAFF	TRBD1	TRBJ1-1	NA	TRBV2
TGTGCCAGCAGTTACGGCCAGAGCAATTCACCCCTCCACTTT	CASSYGQSNSPLHF	NA	TRBJ1-6	few	TRBV6-5
TGTGCCAGCAGCCGGCAGGGCGTACGAGATACGCAGTATTTT	CASSRQGVRDTQYF	NA	TRBJ2-3	few	TRBV6-2/TRBV6-3
TGTGCCAGCAGCTTGGGGCAGGGGCCACGCCAAGAGACCCAGTACTTC	CASSLGQGPRQETQYF	NA	TRBJ2-5	few	TRBV5-8
TGTGCCAGCAGCTTAAACAGGGAGGACGAGCAGTACTTC	CASSLNREDEQYF	NA	TRBJ2-7	NA	TRBV7-6
TGTGCCAGCAAGGCGGGGAGATCGAACACTGAAGCTTTCTTT	CASKAGRSNTEAFF	NA	TRBJ1-1	NA	TRBV2
TGTGCCACCAGTGATCGGACGAGACCGATGCCGTCCTACAATGAGCAGTTCTTC	CATSDRTRPMPSYNEQFF	NA	TRBJ2-1	many	TRBV24-1
TGTGCCCATCCGAGCCGAGGAGATCTGGGCTTGCCAGATACGCAGTATTTT	CAHPSRGDLGLPDTQYF	NA	TRBJ2-3	few	TRBV2